The entry that follows covers one T cell receptor beta chain sequence. CDR3 length equals 14 residues. Germline CDR1 is SGHTA and CDR2 is FQGNSA. V trimming: 6 bases; J trimming: 4 bases; junction bases outside the gene matches: 8. Here immunoSEQ multiplex PCR was the method, and the copy in TCRdb shows in-frame clones only, minus some. The repertoire includes roughly 50,000 clones, over 85% of them detected once, and 4.2% sits in the top ten. The entry originates in a study of technical replicates of blood from a handful of donors. The chain has TRBV7-2 and TRBJ2-5; 7 nucleotides line up with TRBD2. The sequencing sample was made of PBMCs. This TCR derives from a human donor in good health. Some clones in this sample may be carry-over from other donors' samples. The CDR3, as DNA: TGTGCCAGCAGGCGCTGGGGGGGGACAGAGACCCAGTACTTC. Translation: CASRRWGGTETQYF.